The 28 T cell receptor beta chains below all came from one sample that was sequenced in a study of cytomegalovirus exposure and HLA in healthy donors. Primers for the PCR totalled 60 Vbeta and 13 Jbeta. Clones were sequenced by immunoSEQ multiplex PCR, and TCRdb holds only the in-frame ones, with some missing. The specimen's table records around 140,000 clones. The sample taken for sequencing was PBMCs. The receptors shown here come from a woman in her thirties or forties in good health and CMV-seronegative.

CDR3 DNA sequence: TGTGCCAGGACAGGACCACACCCTTACGAGCAGTACGTC. Translating gives CARTGPHPYEQYV. The chain links TRBV25-1 to TRBJ2-7; D perhaps matches TRBD1 (6 bases). V was shortened by 9 bases and J by 4 bases, with 16 bases between the two germline ends. Germline V gene lookup returns CDR1 MGHDK and CDR2 SYGVNS. The CDR3 is 13 residues long.

The chain is built from TRBV2 and TRBJ1-2; D possibly corresponds to TRBD1 (5 bases). Germline V gene sequence: CDR1 SNHLY, CDR2 FYNNEI. The length of the CDR3 is 14 residues. With 5 bases removed from V and 7 bases from J, the gap between germline ends came to 17 bases. CDR3 sequence: CASSRRGVEGGYTF. CDR3 DNA: TGTGCCAGCAGTCGAAGGGGTGTGGAAGGTGGCTACACCTTC.

This rearrangement joins TRBV7-4 to TRBJ1-5, with 7 bases aligning to TRBD1. The V segment lost 7 bases and the J segment 6 bases; nucleotides outside the gene matches: 9. This CDR3 is 14 amino acids long. Germline V gene lookup returns CDR1 SGHVT and CDR2 SQSDAQ. CDR3: CASNLDRDPQPQHF. The CDR3, as DNA: TGTGCCAGCAACCTTGACAGGGACCCTCAGCCCCAGCATTTT.

J is TRBJ1-2 and V is TRBV6-6, with TRBD1 as a possible D gene (5 bases). CDR3 length equals 13 residues. From germline, CDR1 is MNHNY and CDR2 SVGAGI (reference sequence). V lost 5 bases to trimming and J lost 2 bases, with 9 bases between them. The CDR3 region has the DNA TGTGCCAGCAGTCGGGGGGGGAACTATGGCTACACCTTC. Its translation: CASSRGGNYGYTF.

This chain connects TRBV27 to TRBJ2-6, with TRBD1 identical over 7 bases. CDR1 is MNHEY, CDR2 SMNVEV, per germline (reference sequence). The CDR3 extends over 15 amino acids. V shed 6 bases and J 3 bases; nucleotides not matched to a gene: 5. CDR3 protein: CASRIRGNGANVLTF. The CDR3 nucleotides are TGTGCCAGCAGGATCAGGGGGAATGGGGCCAACGTCCTGACTTTC.

The chain uses TRBV2 and TRBJ1-6; D possibly corresponds to TRBD1 (5 bases). CDR1 SNHLY and CDR2 FYNNEI come from the germline V gene. The CDR3 consists of 13 residues. With 6 bases removed from V and 10 bases from J, the gap between germline ends came to 13 bases. The CDR3 here is CASSGGRDSPLHF. In DNA form, the CDR3 reads TGTGCCAGCAGCGGCGGGCGGGACTCACCCCTCCACTTT. The whole variable domain, remainder taken from reference TRBV2 and TRBJ1-6, is EPEVTQTPSHQVTQMGQEVILRCVPISNHLYFYWYRQILGQKVEFLVSFYNNEISEKSEIFDDQFSVERPDGSNFTLKIRSTKLEDSAMYFCASSGGRDSPLHFGNGTRLTVT.

The rearrangement links TRBV5-1 to TRBJ2-3, with TRBD2 matching 7 bases. This CDR3 region has 14 residues. V lost 5 bases, J lost 1 base, and 4 bases stayed unmatched. Germline values: CDR1 SGHRS, CDR2 YFSETQ. CDR3 amino acids: CASRFTSGTDTQYF. The CDR3 region has the DNA TGCGCCAGCAGGTTTACTAGCGGCACAGATACGCAGTATTTT.

The J gene is TRBJ2-7, the V gene TRBV6-1; 8 bases align to TRBD2. J gave up 2 bases and V 0 bases, and 6 bases lay outside the gene matches. The CDR3 spans 16 residues. CDR1 and CDR2 from the germline V gene are MNHNS and SASEGT. The CDR3 coding sequence is TGTGCCAGCAGTGAAGCCCGGGGGGGGAGGACCTACGAGCAGTACGTC. Amino acid sequence: CASSEARGGRTYEQYV.

The chain uses TRBV6-6 and TRBJ1-2; 9 bases map to TRBD1. CDR3 length: 16 residues. Trimming cost V 2 bases and J 7 bases; bases outside gene matches: 11. Per germline, CDR1 MNHNY and CDR2 SVGAGI (reference sequence). Here the CDR3 reads CASSYILTGQGGGYTF. DNA of the CDR3: TGTGCCAGCAGTTACATTCTAACGGGACAGGGTGGTGGCTACACCTTC.

CDR3 nucleotides: TGTGCCAGCAGTCTCGGACAGGATGAAAAACTGTTTTTT. Translated: CASSLGQDEKLFF. V usage is TRBV6-5 and J usage is TRBJ1-4; 7 bases agree with TRBD1. Trimming took 5 bases from V and 6 from J; bases not matched to a gene: 3. The length of the CDR3 is 13 residues. Germline CDR1 is MNHEY and CDR2 is SVGAGI.

The rearrangement uses TRBV20-1 and TRBJ2-3; no clear D. The CDR3 is 11 residues long. Germline V lookup: CDR1 DFQATT, CDR2 SNEGSKA (reference sequence). Trimming shortened V by 3 bases and J by 7 bases, and 8 bases separated the two germline ends. The chain's CDR3 is CSASNGNTQYF. DNA of the CDR3: TGCAGTGCTAGTAACGGTAATACGCAGTATTTT.

The V call is TRBV5-1, the J call TRBJ2-2; tentative D call: TRBD2 (6 bases). Looked up from germline, CDR1 is SGHRS and CDR2 is YFSETQ. Trimming left V 6 bases short and J 1 base short, with 13 bases between. This CDR3 contains 15 residues. This CDR3 reads CASNTRGLNTGELFF. The CDR3 DNA reads TGCGCCAGCAACACCCGGGGACTGAACACCGGGGAGCTGTTTTTT.

The chain is built from TRBV12-1 and TRBJ2-7; TRBD1 is the table's D call, not checked against the DNA. TRBV12-1 is a listed pseudogene. The CDR3 is 15 residues long. Here the CDR3 reads CASNRSLTGFDEQYV. The CDR3 coding sequence is TGTGCCAGCAACCGAAGCCTCACAGGGTTCGACGAGCAGTACGTC.

The gene calls are TRBV19 and TRBJ2-3; D call uncertain. This CDR3 contains 16 residues. The V gene lost 5 bases and the J gene lost 3 bases, with 18 bases spanning the gap. The germline CDR1 and CDR2 sequences are LNHDA and SQIVND (reference sequence). The DNA of the CDR3 is TGTGCCAGTAGTCGGTCAGGCCCATATCGAACAGATACGCAGTATTTT. Protein product: CASSRSGPYRTDTQYF.

The chain couples TRBV28 to TRBJ2-7, with a tentative D call TRBD1 (5 bases). The CDR3 has 12 amino acids. Germline V CDR1 and CDR2: MDHEN, SYDVKM. Trimming took 8 bases from V and 4 from J, leaving 12 bases between them. The CDR3 reads CASGPRGYEQYF. CDR3 DNA: TGTGCCAGCGGTCCTAGGGGTTACGAGCAGTACTTC.

Here the CDR3 reads CASRRGFGYTF. The CDR3 DNA is TGTGCCAGCAGAAGAGGGTTCGGCTACACCTTC. The chain links TRBV6-5 to TRBJ1-2, with no clear D. The CDR3 has 11 residues. V was clipped by 6 bases and J by 8 bases, with 10 bases between them. The germline V gene encodes CDR1 MNHEY and CDR2 SVGAGI.

CDR3: CASSVDSSSYNEQFF. In DNA, the CDR3 is TGTGCCAGCAGCGTAGACTCAAGCTCCTACAATGAGCAGTTCTTC. The J gene is TRBJ2-1, the V gene TRBV7-6; D ambiguous. From germline, CDR1 is SGHVS and CDR2 FNYEAQ. Trimming cost V 5 bases and J 0 bases, with 11 bases left between them. This CDR3 has 15 residues.

V is TRBV6-5 and J is TRBJ2-2; D is undetermined. The CDR3 covers 14 residues. Per the germline V gene, CDR1 is MNHEY and CDR2 is SVGAGI. The ends were cut back, 5 bases at V and 2 bases at J, with 9 bases in the middle. The CDR3 sequence: CASSGRSNTGELFF. CDR3 sequence (DNA): TGTGCCAGCAGTGGCCGCTCTAACACCGGGGAGCTGTTTTTT.

As to this clone: A read error may produce the germline difference seen at one junction end. The V and J genes are TRBV7-7 and TRBJ2-5; 10 bases match TRBD2. CDR1 is SSHAT and CDR2 is FNYEAQ in the germline V gene (reference sequence). This CDR3 contains 14 residues. CDR3 DNA: TGTGCTAGCAGCCCGAGCGGGGGGGGTGAGACCCAGTACTTC. Its protein is CASSPSGGGETQYF.

The CDR3 here is CASSPAGSKTEAFF. CDR3 DNA sequence: TGTGCCAGCAGTCCTGCCGGGAGCAAGACTGAAGCTTTCTTT. This chain uses TRBV6-5 with TRBJ1-1; no clear D gene. V shed 5 bases and J shed 5 bases, with 15 bases lying between them. The CDR3 has 14 residues. Germline CDR1 MNHEY, CDR2 SVGAGI.

The gene calls are TRBV6-1 and TRBJ2-3; 8 bases are a match to TRBD2. The V segment lost 4 bases and the J segment 5 bases; nucleotides outside the gene matches: 5. The CDR3 is 14 amino acids. CDR1 is MNHNS, CDR2 SASEGT, per germline. The CDR3 protein is CASSVGRGEDTQYF. The CDR3 DNA follows: TGTGCCAGCAGTGTTGGGCGGGGGGAAGATACGCAGTATTTT.

The chain combines TRBV5-1 with TRBJ2-7, with 8 bases identical to TRBD2. Losses at the gene ends were 4 bases for V and 2 bases for J; bases not matched to a gene: 8. The CDR3 has 15 residues. Germline lookup yields CDR1 SGHRS and CDR2 YFSETQ. CDR3 residues: CASSPPSGGTYEQYF. The CDR3 DNA reads as TGCGCCAGCAGCCCCCCCAGCGGGGGAACCTACGAGCAGTACTTC.

The chain recombines TRBV10-3 with TRBJ2-7, with TRBD2 as a possible D gene (5 bases). Germline V CDR1 and CDR2: ENHRY, SYGVKD. Trimming removed 6 bases at V and 6 bases at J, with 18 bases between. This CDR3 spans 14 amino acids. CDR3 bases: TGTGCCATCAGAACCGGGATACCCCTCGGCGAGCAGTACTTC. Translation gives CAIRTGIPLGEQYF.

The chain carries TRBV7-8 and TRBJ1-5, with TRBD1 identical over 7 bases. The V gene end was trimmed by 0 bases and the J gene end by 5 bases; junction bases not matched to a gene: 4. Germline V gene lookup returns CDR1 SGHVS and CDR2 FQNEAQ. CDR3 length equals 15 residues. CDR3 region: CASSLAGQGDQPQHF. The CDR3 nucleotides are TGTGCCAGCAGCTTAGCAGGGCAGGGGGATCAGCCCCAGCATTTT.

The chain combines TRBV10-3 with TRBJ1-1, with TRBD1 as a possible D gene (5 bases). The CDR3 loop spans 16 amino acids. V was pared by 0 bases and J by 0 bases, with 11 bases between. CDR1 ENHRY and CDR2 SYGVKD come from the germline V gene. The CDR3 is CAISESAGSVNTEAFF. For the CDR3, the DNA is TGTGCCATCAGTGAGTCAGCAGGGTCGGTGAACACTGAAGCTTTCTTT.

CDR3 coding DNA: TGTGCCAGCAGTTCGGAAGGGGATTCACCCCTCCACTTT. Translated, it gives CASSSEGDSPLHF. The chain joins TRBV28 to TRBJ1-6, with a possible D match to TRBD1 (5 bases). This CDR3 region has 13 residues. Germline values: CDR1 MDHEN, CDR2 SYDVKM. Trimming removed 4 bases from V and 8 bases from J, with 9 bases in between.

The rearrangement links TRBV9 to TRBJ2-7; 8 nucleotides agree with TRBD2. The ends lost 3 bases at V and 2 bases at J; junction bases unmatched: 7. Germline V gene data show CDR1 as SGDLS and CDR2 as YYNGEE. This CDR3 is 15 amino acids long. As DNA, the CDR3 is TGTGCCAGCAGCGCCTCGGGGGGGGCCACCTACGAGCAGTACTTC. It specifies CASSASGGATYEQYF.

Remarks on this clone: At one end the junction does not follow the germline gene, possibly because of a read error. The rearrangement links TRBV7-7 to TRBJ2-5; TRBD1 agrees at 7 bases. The J call could be wrong; TRBJ2-7 is a better fit for the DNA end. Germline CDR1 reads SSHAT; CDR2 reads FNYEAQ (reference sequence). There are 13 residues in the CDR3. The CDR3 loop reads CASSLRQGDEQYF. The CDR3 DNA sequence: TGTGCTAGCAGCTTACGACAGGGCGACGAGCAGTACTTC.